This T cell receptor beta chain stems from a study of blood T cell repertoires in COVID-19. Across the study: Donors in the United States, Italy and Spain gave samples during acute or convalescent COVID-19. PBMCs, B-cell-depleted T cells, or T cells provided the cDNA or gDNA that made up the material.

V gave up 3 bases and J gave up 5 bases; unmatched junction bases: 5. The CDR3 sequence is 14 residues long. CDR1 SGHRS and CDR2 YFSETQ come from the germline V gene. Original processing notes: Using reference gene primer amplification, nucleated cell counts were estimated. Method: immunoSEQ multiplex PCR; TCRdb's copy keeps in-frame clones and lacks some. The V and J calls and clone size were taken over from that table, and D and trimming were inferred from the DNA. The sample holds about 280,000 clones, 80% to 90% seen once. The specimen sequenced was peripheral blood. The chain carries TRBV5-1 and TRBJ2-3; TRBD2 agrees at 8 bases. The TCR sequence derives from a man aged 40-49 years with acute or convalescent COVID-19. This CDR3 reads CASSSGGLRDTQYF. The DNA for the CDR3 is TGCGCCAGCAGCTCGGGGGGGCTGAGAGATACGCAGTATTTT.